This T cell receptor beta chain was obtained from a study of regulatory T cells in long-lasting Graves disease. V shed 2 bases and J shed 4 bases, with 14 bases lying between them. This CDR3 is 15 amino acids long. CDR1 is LGHNA, CDR2 YSLEER, per germline. This clonotype was counted many times. Documented time point: persistent/refractory GD, antithyroid drugs over 5 years with positive TRAb. After RNA was extracted from PBMCs, the TCR library was made from it. Arm-PCR of CDR3 regions and iRepertoire HTBI primers were the basis on which TCR beta libraries were built. Authors' data handling: Gene usage covered 62 TRBV and roughly 14 TRBJ segments. TCRdb independently ran MiXCR on the multiplex PCR reads; one entry per CDR3 protein. The V and J calls were determined by TCRdb, not by the authors. The data show approximately 290,000 distinct CDR3 sequences, with around a fifth seen just once and roughly three fifths held by the top ten.

The sample in question was peripheral blood mononuclear cells (PBMCs), obtained when the disease was refractory, from a patient treated with antithyroid drugs. This TCR was recovered from a female donor with Graves disease. The rearrangement joins TRBV4-3 to TRBJ1-2; tentative D call: TRBD1 (5 bases). The CDR3 protein is CASSQSATESYGYTF. CDR3 sequence (DNA): TGCGCCAGCAGCCAATCAGCGACAGAAAGCTATGGCTACACCTTC.